Each of the 11 T cell receptor beta chains below was sequenced from the same sample in a study of shared clonotypes between healthy human individuals. The assay was immunoSEQ multiplex PCR, and TCRdb's table has in-frame clones only and misses some. The table records fewer than 2.5 million clones, roughly 93% of them present only once. Sequences were obtained from naive CD4+ T cells from PBMCs. Subset described: CD45RA+ positively selected. The receptor set was obtained from a man younger than 35 in good health. Some clones in this sample may be carry-over from other donors' samples.

The rearrangement links TRBV2 to TRBJ1-2, with D unresolved. The ends were cut back, 6 bases at V and 4 bases at J, with 18 bases in the middle. Germline CDR1 reads SNHLY; CDR2 reads FYNNEI. CDR3 length: 15 amino acids. The CDR3 loop is CASSRTLTELYGYTF. In DNA form, the CDR3 reads TGTGCCAGCAGCCGGACCCTCACCGAGCTCTATGGCTACACCTTC.

The chain couples TRBV28 to TRBJ1-1; D is possibly TRBD1 (5 bases). This CDR3 comprises 13 residues. V was trimmed by 5 bases and J by 4 bases, leaving 11 bases between them. The V gene's germline CDR1 is MDHEN and CDR2 SYDVKM. The CDR3 protein is CASSQTDSTEAFF. CDR3 nucleotides: TGTGCCAGCAGTCAGACAGACTCCACTGAAGCTTTCTTT.

The chain recombines TRBV19 with TRBJ2-7; TRBD1 aligns across 10 bases. From germline, CDR1 is LNHDA and CDR2 SQIVND (reference sequence). With 2 bases clipped from V and 6 bases from J, the junction kept 10 bases outside the gene matches. The CDR3 is made up of 16 amino acids. The CDR3: CASSITPGQGYGEQYF. DNA of the CDR3: TGTGCCAGTAGTATAACTCCGGGACAGGGGTACGGCGAGCAGTACTTC.

The chain is built from TRBV30 and TRBJ1-5, with 11 bases lining up with TRBD1. CDR3 length: 16 residues. Per the germline V gene, CDR1 is GTSNPN and CDR2 is SVGIG (reference sequence). V lost 3 bases, J lost 3 bases, and 7 bases stayed unmatched. The CDR3 here is CAWRDRGLILNQPQHF. CDR3 sequence (DNA): TGTGCCTGGAGGGACAGGGGGCTTATACTCAATCAGCCCCAGCATTTT.

This rearrangement joins TRBV29-1 to TRBJ2-7; TRBD1 agrees at 11 bases. The CDR3 is made up of 12 amino acids. CDR1 SQVTM and CDR2 ANQGSEA come from the germline V gene. V shed 7 bases, J shed 9 bases, and the junction held 8 bases outside the gene matches. CDR3 nucleotides: TGCAGCGCTGGGACAGGGGGTTTGGGGCAGTACTTC. Translation: CSAGTGGLGQYF.

This chain connects TRBV27 to TRBJ2-5; D is unclear. Germline lookup yields CDR1 MNHEY and CDR2 SMNVEV (reference sequence). Trimming left V 3 bases short and J 6 bases short, with 5 bases between. This CDR3 comprises 11 residues. Here the CDR3 reads CASSLGKTQYF. CDR3 DNA: TGTGCCAGCAGTTTGGGGAAGACCCAGTACTTC.

The rearrangement joins TRBV5-7 to TRBJ2-2; no clear D. TRBV5-7 is an open reading frame whose function is uncertain. The CDR3 has 15 residues. The V and J ends lost 0 bases and 1 base respectively, with 7 bases between them. The CDR3 region is CASSLGLVNTGELFF. The CDR3 DNA follows: TGTGCCAGCAGCTTGGGGTTGGTGAACACCGGGGAGCTGTTTTTT.

The gene calls are TRBV5-8 and TRBJ2-3; 8 bases fit TRBD1. The V gene end was trimmed by 5 bases and the J gene end by 0 bases; junction bases not matched to a gene: 5. Germline V gene lookup returns CDR1 SGHTS and CDR2 YDEGEE. The CDR3 contains 15 residues. CDR3 sequence: CASRSGTGSTDTQYF. In nucleotides, the CDR3 is TGTGCCAGCAGGTCCGGGACAGGTAGCACAGATACGCAGTATTTT.

The CDR3 spells CASSLDGDSGNTIYF. The CDR3 DNA follows: TGTGCCAGCAGCTTAGACGGCGACTCTGGAAACACCATATATTTT. This sequence joins TRBV7-6 and TRBJ1-3; D gene ambiguous. There are 15 residues in the CDR3. The germline V and J ends were trimmed by 1 base and 0 bases, with 7 bases remaining between them. CDR1 is SGHVS and CDR2 is FNYEAQ in the germline V gene. Full variable domain (remainder filled in from reference TRBV7-6 and TRBJ1-3): GAGVSQSPRYKVTKRGQDVALRCDPISGHVSLYWYRQALGQGPEFLTYFNYEAQQDKSGLPNDRFSAERPEGSISTLTIQRTEQRDSAMYRCASSLDGDSGNTIYFGEGSWLTVV.

This sequence joins TRBV6-6 and TRBJ2-2, with D perhaps TRBD1 (5 bases). Germline V CDR1 and CDR2: MNHNY, SVGAGI (reference sequence). V shed 5 bases and J shed 6 bases, with 10 bases lying between them. The CDR3 is made up of 13 amino acids. The CDR3 DNA follows: TGTGCCAGCAGTGGAGACAGATCCGGGGAGCTGTTTTTT. It specifies CASSGDRSGELFF.

The rearrangement uses TRBV27 and TRBJ2-1; a weak D match, TRBD2 (6 bases). Trimming took 10 bases from V and 0 from J, leaving 19 bases between them. From germline, CDR1 is MNHEY and CDR2 SMNVEV (reference sequence). The CDR3 runs to 16 residues. CDR3 protein: CATTDLRGSSYNEQFF. CDR3 in DNA: TGTGCCACCACAGACCTTCGGGGGAGCTCCTACAATGAGCAGTTCTTC.